What follows is one T cell receptor (beta chain) and its context. The target antigen is unknown. The sample originates from a study of CD4 T cells in relation to SARS-CoV-2 and coronaviruses. CD4+ T cells from unexposed donors were obtained before the COVID-19 pandemic (2011-2018). CD4+ T cells were isolated from the cells after 10 days of culture. V dropped 7 bases and J dropped 10; count of bases not matched to a gene: 15. CDR3 size: 16 residues. Germline CDR1 is SNHLY and CDR2 is FYNNEI. The table came from immunoSEQ multiplex PCR; TCRdb's copy has only in-frame clones and leaves some out. The repertoire holds tens of thousands of clones, with approximately 84% as singletons.

The clonotype originates from a human donor in good health. Sequencing used CD4+ T cells from PBMCs, cultured in vitro. The chain joins TRBV2 to TRBJ2-3; 12 positions agree with TRBD2. CDR3 region: CASTERLAGGPGSQYF. CDR3 bases: TGTGCCAGCACCGAGCGGCTAGCGGGAGGGCCGGGATCGCAGTATTTT.